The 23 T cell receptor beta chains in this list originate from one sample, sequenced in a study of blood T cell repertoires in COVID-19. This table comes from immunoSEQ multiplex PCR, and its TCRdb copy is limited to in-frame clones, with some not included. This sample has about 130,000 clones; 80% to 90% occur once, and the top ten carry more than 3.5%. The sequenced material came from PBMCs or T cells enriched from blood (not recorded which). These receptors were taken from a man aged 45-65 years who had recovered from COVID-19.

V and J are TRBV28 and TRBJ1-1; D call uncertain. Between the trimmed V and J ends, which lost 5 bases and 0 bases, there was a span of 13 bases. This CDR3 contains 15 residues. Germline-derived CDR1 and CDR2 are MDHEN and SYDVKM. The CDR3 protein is CASSLRTEVNTEAFF. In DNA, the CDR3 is TGTGCCAGCAGTCTCCGGACGGAGGTGAACACTGAAGCTTTCTTT.

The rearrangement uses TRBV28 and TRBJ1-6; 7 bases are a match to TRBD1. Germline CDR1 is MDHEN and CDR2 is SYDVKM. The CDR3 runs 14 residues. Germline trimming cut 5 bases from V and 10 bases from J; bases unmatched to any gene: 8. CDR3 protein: CASSRLQGGSPLHF. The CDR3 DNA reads TGTGCCAGCAGTCGCCTACAAGGGGGCTCACCCCTCCACTTT.

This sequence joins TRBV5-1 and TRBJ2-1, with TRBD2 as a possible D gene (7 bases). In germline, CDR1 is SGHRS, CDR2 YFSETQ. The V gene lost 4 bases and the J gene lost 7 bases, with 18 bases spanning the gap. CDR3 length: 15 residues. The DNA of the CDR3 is TGCGCCAGCAGCCCCGAGGCTGGGGGGGCGAATGAGCAGTTCTTC. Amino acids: CASSPEAGGANEQFF.

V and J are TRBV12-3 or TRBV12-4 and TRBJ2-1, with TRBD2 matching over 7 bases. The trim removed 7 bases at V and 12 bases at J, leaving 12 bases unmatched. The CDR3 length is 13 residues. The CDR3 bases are TGTGCCAGCACCTCATCCTGGGAGGGGACGCAGTTCTTC. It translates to CASTSSWEGTQFF.

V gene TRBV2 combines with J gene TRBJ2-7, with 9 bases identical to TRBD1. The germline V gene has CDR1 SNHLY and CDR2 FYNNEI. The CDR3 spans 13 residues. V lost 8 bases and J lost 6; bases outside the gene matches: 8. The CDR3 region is CASSGTGLTEQYV. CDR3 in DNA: TGTGCCAGCTCCGGGACAGGGTTAACCGAGCAGTACGTC.

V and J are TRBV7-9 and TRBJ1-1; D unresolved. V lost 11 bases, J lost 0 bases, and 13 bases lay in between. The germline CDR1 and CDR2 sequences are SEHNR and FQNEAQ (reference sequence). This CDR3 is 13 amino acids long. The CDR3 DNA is TGTGCCGAACGGGGAGGACTGAACACTGAAGCTTTCTTT. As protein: CAERGGLNTEAFF.

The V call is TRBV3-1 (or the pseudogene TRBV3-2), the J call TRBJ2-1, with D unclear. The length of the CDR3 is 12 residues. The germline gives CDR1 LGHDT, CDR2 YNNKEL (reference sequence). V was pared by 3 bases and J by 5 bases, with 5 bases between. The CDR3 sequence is CASSHTNNEQFF. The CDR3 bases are TGTGCCAGCAGCCATACTAACAATGAGCAGTTCTTC.

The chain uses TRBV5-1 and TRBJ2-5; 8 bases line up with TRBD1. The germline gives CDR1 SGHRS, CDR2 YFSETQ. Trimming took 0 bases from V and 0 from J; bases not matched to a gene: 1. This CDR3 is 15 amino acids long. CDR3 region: CASSLGQGYQETQYF. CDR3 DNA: TGCGCCAGCAGCTTGGGACAGGGGTACCAAGAGACCCAGTACTTC.

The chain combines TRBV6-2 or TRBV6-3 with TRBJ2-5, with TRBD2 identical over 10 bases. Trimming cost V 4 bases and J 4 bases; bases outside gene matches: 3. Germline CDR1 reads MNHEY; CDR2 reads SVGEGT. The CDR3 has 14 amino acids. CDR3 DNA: TGTGCCAGCAGTTTAGCGGGAGGTGGAGAGACCCAGTACTTC. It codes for CASSLAGGGETQYF.

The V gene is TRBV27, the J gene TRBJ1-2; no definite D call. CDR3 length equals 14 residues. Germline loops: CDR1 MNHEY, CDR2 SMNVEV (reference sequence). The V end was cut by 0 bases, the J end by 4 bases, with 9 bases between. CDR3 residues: CASSLSGHSYGYTF. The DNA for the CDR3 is TGTGCCAGCAGTTTATCTGGCCACAGCTATGGCTACACCTTC.

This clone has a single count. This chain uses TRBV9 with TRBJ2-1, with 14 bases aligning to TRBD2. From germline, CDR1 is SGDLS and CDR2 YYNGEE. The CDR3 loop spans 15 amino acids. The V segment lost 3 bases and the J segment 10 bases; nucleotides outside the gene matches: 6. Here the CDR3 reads CASSAGLAGDREQFF. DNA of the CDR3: TGTGCCAGCAGCGCGGGACTAGCGGGGGATAGGGAGCAGTTCTTC.

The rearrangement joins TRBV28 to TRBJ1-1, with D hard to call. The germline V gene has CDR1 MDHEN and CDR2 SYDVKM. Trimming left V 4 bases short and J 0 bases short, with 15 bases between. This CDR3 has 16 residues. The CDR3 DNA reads TGTGCCAGCAGTTCTAGCCCCCTTTGGATGAACACTGAAGCTTTCTTT. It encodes CASSSSPLWMNTEAFF.

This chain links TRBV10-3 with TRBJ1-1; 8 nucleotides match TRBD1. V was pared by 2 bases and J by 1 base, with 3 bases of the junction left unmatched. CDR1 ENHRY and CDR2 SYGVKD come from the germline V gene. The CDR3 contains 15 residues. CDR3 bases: TGTGCCATCAGTGAGGGACAGGGCCAGAACACTGAAGCTTTCTTT. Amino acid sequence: CAISEGQGQNTEAFF.

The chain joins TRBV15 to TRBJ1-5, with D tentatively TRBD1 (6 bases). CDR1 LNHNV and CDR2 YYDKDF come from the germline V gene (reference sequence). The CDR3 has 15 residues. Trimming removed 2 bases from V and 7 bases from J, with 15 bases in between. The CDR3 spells CATSRLTNRDQPQHF. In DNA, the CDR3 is TGTGCCACCAGCAGATTAACGAACAGGGACCAGCCCCAGCATTTT.

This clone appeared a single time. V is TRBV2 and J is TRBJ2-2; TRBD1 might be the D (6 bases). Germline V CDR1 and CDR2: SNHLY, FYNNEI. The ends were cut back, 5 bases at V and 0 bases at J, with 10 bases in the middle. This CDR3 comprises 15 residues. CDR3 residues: CASSFDRTNTGELFF. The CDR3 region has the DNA TGTGCCAGCAGTTTCGACAGGACGAACACCGGGGAGCTGTTTTTT.

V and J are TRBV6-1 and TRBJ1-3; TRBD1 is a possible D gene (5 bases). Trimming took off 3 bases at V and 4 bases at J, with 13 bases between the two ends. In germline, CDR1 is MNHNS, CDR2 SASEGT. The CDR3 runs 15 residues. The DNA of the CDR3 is TGTGCCAGCAGTGATGGGGGGAAGGGGGGAAACACCATATATTTT. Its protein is CASSDGGKGGNTIYF.

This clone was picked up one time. CDR3 in DNA: TGTGCCAGCAGCGTTAGGGAGATTTATAATTCACCCCTCCACTTT. It is translated as CASSVREIYNSPLHF. The V call is TRBV28, the J call TRBJ1-6; D is unclear. The CDR3 is made up of 15 amino acids. Germline V gives CDR1 MDHEN, CDR2 SYDVKM. Trimming stripped 6 bases from V and 4 bases from J, with 13 bases between.

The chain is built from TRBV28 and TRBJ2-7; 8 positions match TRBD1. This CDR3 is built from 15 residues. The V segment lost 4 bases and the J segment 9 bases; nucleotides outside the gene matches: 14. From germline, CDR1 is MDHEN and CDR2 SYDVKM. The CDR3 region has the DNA TGTGCCAGCAGTTCCGCCGGGACAGGATCATTTGGGCAGTACTTC. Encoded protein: CASSSAGTGSFGQYF. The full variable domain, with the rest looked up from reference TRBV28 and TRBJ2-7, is DVKVTQSSRYLVKRTGEKVFLECVQDMDHENMFWYRQDPGLGLRLIYFSYDVKMKEKGDIPEGYSVSREKKERFSLILESASTNQTSMYLCASSSAGTGSFGQYFGPGTRLTVT.

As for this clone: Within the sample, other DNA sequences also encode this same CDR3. CDR3 nucleotides: TGTGCCAGCAGTTCACTAGCGGGGGGTGGAGATACGCAGTATTTT. Protein sequence: CASSSLAGGGDTQYF. V and J are TRBV28 and TRBJ2-3, with TRBD2 identical over 12 bases. The CDR3 extends over 15 amino acids. V lost 4 bases and J lost 5; bases outside the gene matches: 4. Looked up from germline, CDR1 is MDHEN and CDR2 is SYDVKM.

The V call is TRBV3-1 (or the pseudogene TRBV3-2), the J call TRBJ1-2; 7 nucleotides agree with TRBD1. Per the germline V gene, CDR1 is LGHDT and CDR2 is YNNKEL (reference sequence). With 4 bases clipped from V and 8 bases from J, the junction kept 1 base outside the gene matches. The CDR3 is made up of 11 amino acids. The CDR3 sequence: CASSRQGGYTF. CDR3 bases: TGTGCCAGCAGCCGACAGGGAGGCTACACCTTC.

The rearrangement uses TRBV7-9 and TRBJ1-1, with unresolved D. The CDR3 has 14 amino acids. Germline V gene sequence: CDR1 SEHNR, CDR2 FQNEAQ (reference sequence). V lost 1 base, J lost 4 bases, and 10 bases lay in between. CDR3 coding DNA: TGTGCCAGCAGCTTAGGTTCTGGAGTCACTGAAGCTTTCTTT. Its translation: CASSLGSGVTEAFF.

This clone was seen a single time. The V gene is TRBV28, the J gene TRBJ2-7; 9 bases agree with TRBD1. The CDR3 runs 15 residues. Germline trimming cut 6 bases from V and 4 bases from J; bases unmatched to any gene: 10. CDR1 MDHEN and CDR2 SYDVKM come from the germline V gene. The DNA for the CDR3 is TGTGCCAGCAGCGGGACAGGGAAGAATTGGTACGAGCAGTACGTC. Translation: CASSGTGKNWYEQYV.

The CDR3 sequence is CASSEITGNEQYV. CDR3 nucleotide sequence: TGTGCCAGCTCAGAAATTACAGGGAACGAGCAGTACGTC. The V call is TRBV18, the J call TRBJ2-7; the D gene is possibly TRBD1 (6 bases). V was pared by 5 bases and J by 5 bases, with 13 bases between. Looked up from germline, CDR1 is KGHSH and CDR2 is LQKENI. CDR3 length equals 13 residues.